These T cell receptor beta chains were read from a single sample in a study of technical replicates of blood from several donors. The assay was immunoSEQ multiplex PCR, and TCRdb's table has in-frame clones only and misses some. The sample includes about 49,000 clones, around nine tenths of them seen just once. Sequencing was done on a sample of PBMCs. The receptors come from a human donor in good health. Some clones in this sample may be carry-over from other donors' samples. The CDR3 runs from the conserved cysteine through the conserved F or W. Each record gives: clone size, D gene, J gene, V gene, CDR3 DNA, CDR3 protein. D genes are given only for firm matches. Not every row has a clone size; where given, it reads once, few, many or a size class.

size: .
D: .
J: TRBJ1-2
V: TRBV30
DNA: TGTGCCCGGAGGGCGGGAGGCTACACCTTC
CDR3: CARRAGGYTF

size: .
D: .
J: TRBJ2-1
V: TRBV2
DNA: TGTGCCAGCAGTTGGAGTTACAATGAGCAGTTCTTC
CDR3: CASSWSYNEQFF

size: .
D: .
J: TRBJ1-1
V: TRBV15
DNA: TGTGCCACCAGCGGGGTTGTAGGGGGTACCACTGAAGCTTTCTTT
CDR3: CATSGVVGGTTEAFF

size: .
D: TRBD2
J: TRBJ2-7
V: TRBV2
DNA: TGTGCCAGCAGTGAAAGTGCTAGCGGGGGGGCCCAGCAGTACTTC
CDR3: CASSESASGGAQQYF

size: .
D: TRBD2
J: TRBJ2-1
V: TRBV5-1
DNA: TGCGCCAGCAGCGGGCTAGCGGGAGGAGGCAATGAGCAGTTCTTC
CDR3: CASSGLAGGGNEQFF

size: .
D: .
J: TRBJ2-5
V: TRBV5-6
DNA: TGTGCCAGCAGCCCCCGGTTCGAGACCCAGTACTTC
CDR3: CASSPRFETQYF

size: .
D: TRBD2
J: TRBJ2-1
V: TRBV7-2
DNA: TGTGCCAGCAGCCACGTCGGCGCGGGGGTAGTGCAGTTCTTC
CDR3: CASSHVGAGVVQFF

size: .
D: .
J: TRBJ1-1
V: TRBV28
DNA: TGTGCCAGCACGGTGAACACTGAAGCTTTCTTT
CDR3: CASTVNTEAFF

size: .
D: TRBD1
J: TRBJ1-6
V: TRBV4-1
DNA: TGCGCCAGCAGCCAAGCTCAGGGGGGTAATTCACCCCTCCACTTT
CDR3: CASSQAQGGNSPLHF

size: .
D: .
J: TRBJ1-2
V: TRBV5-6
DNA: TGTGCCAGCAGCTTGATTCAGGGTTATGGCTACACCTTC
CDR3: CASSLIQGYGYTF

size: .
D: .
J: TRBJ2-7
V: TRBV30
DNA: TGTGCCTGGAGTGTCTTGGCAGGATCCTACGAGCAGTACTTC
CDR3: CAWSVLAGSYEQYF

size: once
D: TRBD2
J: TRBJ2-5
V: TRBV7-9
DNA: TGTGCCAGCAGTTCCGGGACTAGCGGCCAAGAGACCCAGTACTTC
CDR3: CASSSGTSGQETQYF

size: .
D: TRBD1
J: TRBJ1-4
V: TRBV5-1
DNA: TGCGCCAGCAGCGAAGCCTTCACAGGGGGCTTAGGAAAACTGTTTTTT
CDR3: CASSEAFTGGLGKLFF

size: .
D: .
J: TRBJ1-1
V: TRBV9
DNA: TGTGCCAGCAGCGTAGGTTCATCGAACACTGAAGCTTTCTTT
CDR3: CASSVGSSNTEAFF

size: once
D: .
J: TRBJ2-1
V: TRBV30
DNA: TGTGCCTGGGCTTCTGAGGGTGACAATGAGCAGTTCTTC
CDR3: CAWASEGDNEQFF

size: .
D: .
J: TRBJ1-1
V: TRBV18
DNA: TGTGCCAGCTCACCAAGGGACACCTCCGGAGCTTTCTTT
CDR3: CASSPRDTSGAFF

size: .
D: TRBD2
J: TRBJ2-5
V: TRBV30
DNA: TGTGCCTGGAGTGGACTAGCGGGAGGAGAGACCCAGTACTTC
CDR3: CAWSGLAGGETQYF

size: .
D: TRBD2
J: TRBJ2-3
V: TRBV19
DNA: TGTGCCACCCAGCGGGGGAACCGGGGCACAGATACGCAGTATTTT
CDR3: CATQRGNRGTDTQYF

size: .
D: TRBD1
J: TRBJ1-1
V: TRBV30
DNA: TGTGCCTGGAGTGTACCGGCTCAGGGGGCTACTGAAGCTTTCTTT
CDR3: CAWSVPAQGATEAFF

size: .
D: .
J: TRBJ1-3
V: TRBV19
DNA: TGTGCCAGTAGTATAGGGACATGGAACACCATATATTTT
CDR3: CASSIGTWNTIYF

size: .
D: TRBD1
J: TRBJ1-2
V: TRBV6-5
DNA: TGTGCCAGCAGTTATTCAGGGGGTGACTATGGCTACACCTTC
CDR3: CASSYSGGDYGYTF

size: .
D: TRBD1
J: TRBJ1-2
V: TRBV12-5
DNA: TGTGCTAGTGGCCCTCGGACAGGGGAAGGCTACACCTTC
CDR3: CASGPRTGEGYTF

size: .
D: TRBD2
J: TRBJ2-7
V: TRBV7-7
DNA: TGTGCCAGCAGCGCCGGACTAGCGGATTCCTACGAGCAGTACTTC
CDR3: CASSAGLADSYEQYF

size: .
D: TRBD1
J: TRBJ1-1
V: TRBV16
DNA: TGTGCCAGCAGCCCTGGACAGGGCCCGAACACTGAAGCTTTCTTT
CDR3: CASSPGQGPNTEAFF

size: few
D: .
J: TRBJ2-2
V: TRBV30
DNA: TGTGCCTGGACCCCCTCGGAGGGGGAGCTGTTTTTT
CDR3: CAWTPSEGELFF

size: .
D: .
J: TRBJ1-1
V: TRBV7-9
DNA: TGTGCCAGCAGCTCTACAGGGAAACGGGGGAACACTGAAGCTTTCTTT
CDR3: CASSSTGKRGNTEAFF

size: .
D: TRBD1
J: TRBJ1-1
V: TRBV5-1
DNA: TGCGCCAGCAGCTTGACAGGGGGGGTGAACACTGAAGCTTTCTTT
CDR3: CASSLTGGVNTEAFF

size: .
D: TRBD2
J: TRBJ2-2
V: TRBV4-1
DNA: TGCGCCAGCAGCCAGTGGGCTAGCGGGAAAGACACCGGGGAGCTGTTTTTT
CDR3: CASSQWASGKDTGELFF

size: .
D: TRBD1
J: TRBJ1-1
V: TRBV27
DNA: TGTGCCAGCAGTCCCGACAGGGTGGCCACTGAAGCTTTCTTT
CDR3: CASSPDRVATEAFF

size: .
D: TRBD2
J: TRBJ2-2
V: TRBV7-3
DNA: TGTGCCAGCAGCTTAACCGGGACTAGAATCTCCGGGGAGCTGTTTTTT
CDR3: CASSLTGTRISGELFF

size: .
D: .
J: TRBJ1-5
V: TRBV15
DNA: TGTGCCACCAGCAGAAATACAGGGTTTGACCAGCATTTT
CDR3: CATSRNTGFDQHF

size: .
D: .
J: TRBJ2-3
V: TRBV5-4
DNA: TGTGCCAGCAGCTTGGGCGCTAGCCCCACAGATACGCAGTATTTT
CDR3: CASSLGASPTDTQYF

size: .
D: .
J: TRBJ1-5
V: TRBV6-1
DNA: TGTGCCAGCAGTGATCGGGGGGGGGTGGACCCCCAGCATTTT
CDR3: CASSDRGGVDPQHF

size: .
D: TRBD2
J: TRBJ2-7
V: TRBV4-1
DNA: TGCGCCAGCAGCCAGGGTCCGGGACTAGCGGGATTCGAGCAGTACTTC
CDR3: CASSQGPGLAGFEQYF

size: .
D: TRBD1
J: TRBJ2-3
V: TRBV7-9
DNA: TGTGCCAGCAGCTTAGCGGACAGGGACACCACAGATACGCAGTATTTT
CDR3: CASSLADRDTTDTQYF

size: .
D: .
J: TRBJ1-1
V: TRBV4-3
DNA: TGCGCCAGCAGCCAAGAAGTCGGGGTAAGGACTGAAGCTTTCTTT
CDR3: CASSQEVGVRTEAFF

size: .
D: .
J: TRBJ2-7
V: TRBV4-3
DNA: TGCGCCAGCAGCCAAGATAAGGGGGAGAGCTCCTACGAGCAGTACTTC
CDR3: CASSQDKGESSYEQYF

size: .
D: TRBD2
J: TRBJ2-7
V: TRBV10-2
DNA: TGCGCCAGCAGTGAGACACTTAGCGGGGGATCCTACGAGCAGTACTTC
CDR3: CASSETLSGGSYEQYF

size: .
D: .
J: TRBJ2-2
V: TRBV7-3
DNA: TGTGCCAGCAGCTCCGGGGTATCCGGCGGGGAGCTGTTTTTT
CDR3: CASSSGVSGGELFF

size: .
D: TRBD1
J: TRBJ1-3
V: TRBV6-1
DNA: TGTGCCAGCAGTGATGGGTATATGGGACAGGTGTATTTT
CDR3: CASSDGYMGQVYF

size: .
D: .
J: TRBJ1-2
V: TRBV14
DNA: TGTGCCAGCAGCCAAACAGGGCCGTATGGCTACACCTTC
CDR3: CASSQTGPYGYTF

size: .
D: .
J: TRBJ2-1
V: TRBV6-6
DNA: TGTGCCAGCAGTCCCCTCAGAAGCGACAATGAGCAGTTCTTC
CDR3: CASSPLRSDNEQFF

size: .
D: .
J: TRBJ2-1
V: TRBV6-1
DNA: TGTGCCAGCAGTGAAATGCTACACAATGAGCAGTTCTTC
CDR3: CASSEMLHNEQFF

size: .
D: .
J: TRBJ2-7
V: TRBV6-1
DNA: TGTGCCAGCAGGGTGGGCGGAGCGGACTACGAGCAGTACTTC
CDR3: CASRVGGADYEQYF

size: .
D: .
J: TRBJ1-2
V: TRBV6-6
DNA: TGTGCCAGCAGACACGCCTCCTATGGCTACACCTTC
CDR3: CASRHASYGYTF

size: .
D: TRBD2
J: TRBJ2-7
V: TRBV19
DNA: TGTGCCAGTAGTACCCTGGGTAGCGGGGGGACCTACGAGCAGTACTTC
CDR3: CASSTLGSGGTYEQYF

size: .
D: .
J: TRBJ2-6
V: TRBV10-3
DNA: TGTGCCATCAGTGAGTCGGCTAGCGCTGGGGCCAACGTCCTGACTTTC
CDR3: CAISESASAGANVLTF

size: once
D: .
J: TRBJ2-7
V: TRBV2
DNA: TGTGCCAGCAGTGCAGAAAACGAGCAGTACTTC
CDR3: CASSAENEQYF

size: .
D: .
J: TRBJ2-1
V: TRBV5-6
DNA: TGTGCCAGCAGCTTGGTCGGAGGGCCCCTCTCCTACAATGAGCAGTTCTTC
CDR3: CASSLVGGPLSYNEQFF

size: .
D: .
J: TRBJ1-3
V: TRBV4-3
DNA: TGCGCCAGCAGCCAAGAACTAGGGAGGGCAGCTCGTGGAAACACCATATATTTT
CDR3: CASSQELGRAARGNTIYF

size: .
D: .
J: TRBJ2-5
V: TRBV6-5
DNA: TGTGCCAGCAAGTCCGGCGGAGAGACCCAGTACTTC
CDR3: CASKSGGETQYF

size: once
D: .
J: TRBJ2-2
V: TRBV6-1
DNA: TGTGCCAGCAGTGAAGCCACGACCGCCTCGAGGACCGGGGAGCTGTTTTTT
CDR3: CASSEATTASRTGELFF

size: .
D: TRBD1
J: TRBJ1-2
V: TRBV5-1
DNA: TGCGCCAGCAGCCCCCTCCTGGGACAGCTGTATGGCTACACCTTC
CDR3: CASSPLLGQLYGYTF

size: .
D: .
J: TRBJ1-6
V: TRBV4-2
DNA: TGTGCCAGCAGCCAACCGGGTCAGGGAGGATATAATTCACCCCTCCACTTT
CDR3: CASSQPGQGGYNSPLHF

size: .
D: TRBD1
J: TRBJ1-2
V: TRBV2
DNA: TGTGCCAGCAGTGGCCCGACAGGGATGGGCTATGGCTACACCTTC
CDR3: CASSGPTGMGYGYTF